What follows are 25 T cell receptor beta chains derived from one specimen sequenced in a study of spatial heterogeneity in lung cancer. TCRdb reanalysed the 5' RACE reads using MiXCR and keeps one entry per CDR3 protein. The data contain 50,000 or so distinct CDR3 sequences, roughly 12% of them singletons. Time point denoted: sample taken at primary tumor resection. Unsorted samples of tumor, nontumor lung or frozen PBMC had their whole RNA sequenced. The sample was PBMCs, taken at surgery. These receptors all stem from a female donor with early-stage non-small cell lung cancer.

The chain employs TRBV5-4 and TRBJ2-7; no reliable D call. Germline V CDR1 and CDR2: SGHNT, YYREEE (reference sequence). The CDR3 loop spans 13 amino acids. V shed 0 bases and J shed 5 bases, with 9 bases lying between them. CDR3 bases: TGTGCCAGCAGCTTGGGTGTACTGGACGAGCAGTACTTC. Translation: CASSLGVLDEQYF.

The V and J genes are TRBV11-1 and TRBJ1-6, with D unclear. The germline gives CDR1 SGHAT, CDR2 FQDESV (reference sequence). V was trimmed by 2 bases and J by 9 bases, leaving 11 bases between them. The CDR3 has 14 amino acids. The CDR3 DNA is TGTGCCAGCAGCTTATTACAGACCCTTTCACCCCTCCACTTT. This sequence encodes CASSLLQTLSPLHF.

The table lists this clonotype with a few counts. This chain links TRBV29-1 with TRBJ2-3; 12 positions match TRBD1. Per the germline V gene, CDR1 is SQVTM and CDR2 is ANQGSEA. This CDR3 is 14 amino acids long. V gave up 6 bases and J gave up 5 bases; unmatched junction bases: 6. CDR3 bases: TGCAGCGTCGGGGACAGGGGGCTATTAGATACGCAGTATTTT. This gives the protein CSVGDRGLLDTQYF.

The chain carries TRBV25-1 and TRBJ2-2, with D possibly being TRBD2 (6 bases). Germline CDR1 is MGHDK and CDR2 is SYGVNS. This CDR3 is 13 amino acids long. V lost 8 bases to trimming and J lost 1 base, with 8 bases between them. Here the CDR3 reads CASGGVNTGELFF. CDR3 sequence (DNA): TGTGCCAGCGGAGGGGTGAACACCGGGGAGCTGTTTTTT.

This clonotype was detected a few times. The rearrangement links TRBV7-8 to TRBJ1-5; D not certain. Trimming shortened V by 3 bases and J by 4 bases, and 7 bases separated the two germline ends. The V gene's germline CDR1 is SGHVS and CDR2 FQNEAQ. This CDR3 comprises 13 residues. The CDR3 loop reads CASSLNENQPQHF. CDR3 DNA sequence: TGTGCCAGCAGCTTGAACGAAAATCAGCCCCAGCATTTT.

Only a few counts were recorded for this clonotype. The chain employs TRBV6-5 and TRBJ2-2; 9 bases are a match to TRBD1. Trimming at V came to 2 bases and at J to 3 bases, leaving 1 base not matched to a gene. CDR1 is MNHEY, CDR2 SVGAGI, per germline. The CDR3 totals 15 residues. The CDR3 here is CASSYDRGDTGELFF. The CDR3 nucleotides read TGTGCCAGCAGTTACGACAGGGGGGACACCGGGGAGCTGTTTTTT.

This clonotype was detected a few times. The V and J genes are TRBV27 and TRBJ2-1, with 7 bases fitting TRBD1. CDR1 is MNHEY, CDR2 SMNVEV, per germline (reference sequence). The CDR3 extends over 15 amino acids. Germline trimming cut 3 bases from V and 7 bases from J; bases unmatched to any gene: 9. CDR3 protein: CASSFQGVASNEQFF. Here the CDR3 DNA reads TGTGCCAGCAGTTTTCAGGGGGTTGCAAGTAATGAGCAGTTCTTC.

This clonotype was observed a few times. The CDR3 region is CASSFGTGAKSNTEAFF. CDR3 bases: TGTGCCAGCAGCTTCGGGACAGGGGCGAAGAGTAACACTGAAGCTTTCTTT. This sequence joins TRBV5-6 and TRBJ1-1, with 10 positions matching TRBD1. The CDR3 spans 17 residues. J lost 2 bases, V lost 2 bases, and 9 bases had no gene match. Germline V gene sequence: CDR1 SGHDT, CDR2 YYEEEE.

The CDR3 here is CASTKTTKQYF. The CDR3 DNA is TGTGCCAGCACAAAAACGACGAAGCAGTACTTC. The chain combines TRBV6-1 with TRBJ2-5; D gene uncertain. Per the germline V gene, CDR1 is MNHNS and CDR2 is SASEGT. Trimming took off 7 bases at V and 11 bases at J, with 14 bases between the two ends. The CDR3 consists of 11 residues.

V is TRBV7-6 and J is TRBJ2-5; D is possibly TRBD2 (5 bases). V was shortened by 4 bases and J by 5 bases, with 11 bases between the two germline ends. CDR3 size: 13 residues. CDR1 is SGHVS and CDR2 is FNYEAQ in the germline V gene. The CDR3 DNA follows: TGTGCCAGCAGCTCGAGGGTGCCGGAGACCCAGTACTTC. Amino acid sequence: CASSSRVPETQYF. The full variable domain, with the rest looked up from reference TRBV7-6 and TRBJ2-5, is GAGVSQSPRYKVTKRGQDVALRCDPISGHVSLYWYRQALGQGPEFLTYFNYEAQQDKSGLPNDRFSAERPEGSISTLTIQRTEQRDSAMYRCASSSRVPETQYFGPGTRLLVL.

This chain uses TRBV30 with TRBJ1-1, with D unresolved. CDR1 is GTSNPN and CDR2 is SVGIG in the germline V gene (reference sequence). V lost 6 bases and J 1 base, leaving 6 bases between the germline ends. The CDR3 has 11 residues. The CDR3 is CACTWNTEAFF. CDR3 coding DNA: TGTGCCTGTACTTGGAACACTGAAGCTTTCTTT.

This clonotype was observed at least ten times. The chain links TRBV6-5 to TRBJ2-7; 8 bases fit TRBD1. Trimming cost V 2 bases and J 4 bases; bases outside gene matches: 7. CDR3 length: 15 amino acids. Germline values: CDR1 MNHEY, CDR2 SVGAGI. In DNA form, the CDR3 reads TGTGCCAGCAGTTACACAGGGGGGCTAAGTTACGAGCAGTACTTC. The encoded protein is CASSYTGGLSYEQYF.

The gene calls are TRBV29-1 and TRBJ2-2; D is perhaps TRBD2 (6 bases). The CDR3 spans 15 residues. V was clipped by 3 bases and J by 0 bases, with 11 bases between them. Per germline, CDR1 SQVTM and CDR2 ANQGSEA. DNA for the CDR3: TGCAGCGTTGACGGCGGGGCCGCGAACACCGGGGAGCTGTTTTTT. It yields the protein CSVDGGAANTGELFF.

CDR3: CASSPPPGQGAFDEQYF. Here the CDR3 DNA reads TGTGCCAGCAGCCCCCCACCGGGACAGGGGGCATTCGACGAGCAGTACTTC. This sequence joins TRBV5-6 and TRBJ2-7; 12 positions agree with TRBD1. Germline loops: CDR1 SGHDT, CDR2 YYEEEE. The CDR3 has 17 residues. With 4 bases clipped from V and 5 bases from J, the junction kept 13 bases outside the gene matches.

The table lists this clonotype with a few counts. The V call is TRBV7-2, the J call TRBJ2-7, with 11 bases fitting TRBD2. With V trimmed by 4 bases and J by 6 bases, 2 bases remained unmatched. This CDR3 spans 13 amino acids. Germline CDR1 reads SGHTA; CDR2 reads FQGNSA. The CDR3 here is CASSYLAGGEQYF. Written as DNA, the CDR3 is TGTGCCAGCAGCTATCTAGCGGGGGGCGAGCAGTACTTC.

The CDR3 is CASSLGFGETQYF. CDR3 nucleotides: TGTGCCAGCAGTTTAGGGTTTGGAGAGACCCAGTACTTC. The chain links TRBV27 to TRBJ2-5; D not resolved. V was pared by 2 bases and J by 4 bases, with 8 bases between. The germline CDR1 and CDR2 sequences are MNHEY and SMNVEV (reference sequence). The CDR3 consists of 13 residues.

About this clonotype: A much more abundant neighbour one base away suggests this may be a read error. The CDR3 DNA is TGTGCCAGCAGCACGGCGTTTAACTATGGCGACACCTTC. This gives the protein CASSTAFNYGDTF. This chain uses TRBV5-5 with TRBJ1-2; D gene unclear. Germline values: CDR1 SGHKS, CDR2 YYEKEE (reference sequence). The CDR3 extends over 13 amino acids.

This clonotype occurred a few times. This sequence joins TRBV7-2 and TRBJ2-1; 11 nucleotides line up with TRBD2. This CDR3 region has 13 residues. Trimming cost V 10 bases and J 7 bases; bases outside gene matches: 6. Germline loops: CDR1 SGHTA, CDR2 FQGNSA. DNA for the CDR3: TGTGCCACAAGGACTAGCGGGTCGAATGAGCAGTTCTTC. Protein sequence: CATRTSGSNEQFF.

Ten or more counts support this clonotype. V is TRBV6-1 and J is TRBJ2-2; 8 bases fit TRBD2. The junction had 4 bases not matched to a gene; V was cut back by 6 bases and J by 1 base. The CDR3 is 15 residues long. Germline V gene lookup returns CDR1 MNHNS and CDR2 SASEGT. The CDR3 loop reads CASSFSGGNTGELFF. In nucleotides, the CDR3 is TGTGCCAGCAGCTTCAGCGGGGGGAACACCGGGGAGCTGTTTTTT.

This sequence joins TRBV7-9 and TRBJ1-4, with D maybe TRBD1 (6 bases). This CDR3 has 16 amino acids. The ends were cut back, 6 bases at V and 3 bases at J, with 17 bases in the middle. CDR1 and CDR2 from the germline V gene are SEHNR and FQNEAQ (reference sequence). This CDR3 is CASSHGGPQANEKLFF. CDR3 in DNA: TGTGCCAGCAGTCACGGGGGGCCGCAGGCTAATGAAAAACTGTTTTTT. Full variable domain (missing parts from reference TRBV7-9 and TRBJ1-4): DTGVSQNPRHKITKRGQNVTFRCDPISEHNRLYWYRQTLGQGPEFLTYFQNEAQLEKSRLLSDRFSAERPKGSFSTLEIQRTEQGDSAMYLCASSHGGPQANEKLFFGSGTQLSVL.

This clonotype was counted between two and nine times. The chain links TRBV5-1 to TRBJ2-3; tentative D call: TRBD2 (6 bases). V was trimmed by 4 bases and J by 2 bases, leaving 14 bases between them. The CDR3 has 15 amino acids. Germline V gene sequence: CDR1 SGHRS, CDR2 YFSETQ. CDR3 protein: CASSISGLPTDTQYF. In DNA form, the CDR3 reads TGCGCCAGCAGCATTTCGGGACTCCCCACAGATACGCAGTATTTT. The whole variable domain, remainder taken from reference TRBV5-1 and TRBJ2-3, is KAGVTQTPRYLIKTRGQQVTLSCSPISGHRSVSWYQQTPGQGLQFLFEYFSETQRNKGNFPGRFSGRQFSNSRSEMNVSTLELGDSALYLCASSISGLPTDTQYFGPGTRLTVL.

This clonotype was found a few times. The V gene is TRBV9, the J gene TRBJ1-1; tentative D call: TRBD1 (6 bases). Germline V gives CDR1 SGDLS, CDR2 YYNGEE. The CDR3 has 14 amino acids. Trimming took 3 bases from V and 6 from J, leaving 15 bases between them. CDR3 sequence: CASSARQAVAEAFF. CDR3 sequence (DNA): TGTGCCAGCAGCGCACGACAGGCGGTGGCTGAAGCTTTCTTT.

The rearrangement links TRBV11-2 to TRBJ1-4, with no clear D. This CDR3 is built from 14 residues. The V gene lost 0 bases and the J gene lost 2 bases, with 4 bases spanning the gap. Germline loops: CDR1 SGHAT, CDR2 FQNNGV. The CDR3 DNA reads TGTGCCAGCAGCTTAGATCGGACTAATGAAAAACTGTTTTTT. Encoded protein: CASSLDRTNEKLFF.

This clonotype was counted a few times. The chain links TRBV6-5 to TRBJ2-2, with a weak D call TRBD2 (5 bases). V lost 5 bases and J lost 4, with 11 bases in between. CDR1 is MNHEY and CDR2 is SVGAGI in the germline V gene. The CDR3 has 14 amino acids. DNA of the CDR3: TGTGCCAGCAGTGACTACTGGGGCACCGGGGAGCTGTTTTTT. Its translation is CASSDYWGTGELFF.

The chain employs TRBV2 and TRBJ1-5; D is undetermined. Trimming took 7 bases from V and 0 from J, leaving 16 bases between them. The CDR3 has 16 residues. CDR1 and CDR2 (germline): SNHLY, FYNNEI. The CDR3 sequence: CASKGNGAFSNQPQHF. CDR3 nucleotide sequence: TGTGCCAGCAAGGGTAACGGAGCTTTTAGCAATCAGCCCCAGCATTTT.